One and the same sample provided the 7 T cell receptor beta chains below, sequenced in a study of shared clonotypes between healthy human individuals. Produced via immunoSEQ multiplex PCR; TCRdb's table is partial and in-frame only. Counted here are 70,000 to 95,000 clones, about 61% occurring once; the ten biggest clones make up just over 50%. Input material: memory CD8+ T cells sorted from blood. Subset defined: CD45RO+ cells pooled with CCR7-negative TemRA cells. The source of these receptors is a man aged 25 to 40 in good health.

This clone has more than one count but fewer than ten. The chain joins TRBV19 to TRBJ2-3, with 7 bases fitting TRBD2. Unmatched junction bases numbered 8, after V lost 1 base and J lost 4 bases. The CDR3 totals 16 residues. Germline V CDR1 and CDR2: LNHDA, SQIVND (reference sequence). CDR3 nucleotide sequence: TGTGCCAGTAGTATAGTCTTCCTAGCGGTGCCAGATACGCAGTATTTT. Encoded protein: CASSIVFLAVPDTQYF.

CDR3 residues: CASSIGSGYQETQYF. The CDR3 nucleotides are TGTGCCAGTAGTATAGGGTCGGGGTACCAAGAGACCCAGTACTTC. This chain joins TRBV19 and TRBJ2-5; TRBD2 might be the D (5 bases). This CDR3 comprises 15 residues. Per germline, CDR1 LNHDA and CDR2 SQIVND (reference sequence). V shed 1 base and J shed 0 bases, with 9 bases lying between them.

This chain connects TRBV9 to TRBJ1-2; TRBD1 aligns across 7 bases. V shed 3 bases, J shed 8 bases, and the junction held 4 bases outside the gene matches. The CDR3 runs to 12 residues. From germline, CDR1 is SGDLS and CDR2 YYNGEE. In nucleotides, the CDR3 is TGTGCCAGCAGCGGCACAGGGGTGGGCTACACCTTC. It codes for CASSGTGVGYTF.

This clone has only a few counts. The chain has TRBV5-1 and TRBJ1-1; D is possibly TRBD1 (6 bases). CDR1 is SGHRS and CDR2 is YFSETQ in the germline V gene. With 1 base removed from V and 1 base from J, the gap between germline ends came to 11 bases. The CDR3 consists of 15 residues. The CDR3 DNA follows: TGCGCCAGCAGCTTGACGGGGGCGAAGAACACTGAAGCTTTCTTT. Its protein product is CASSLTGAKNTEAFF.

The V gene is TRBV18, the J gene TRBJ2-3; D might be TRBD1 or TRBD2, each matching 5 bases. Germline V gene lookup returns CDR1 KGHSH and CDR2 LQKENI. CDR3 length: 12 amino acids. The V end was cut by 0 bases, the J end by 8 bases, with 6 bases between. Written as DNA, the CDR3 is TGTGCCAGCTCACCACCGGGGACTACGCAGTATTTT. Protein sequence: CASSPPGTTQYF.

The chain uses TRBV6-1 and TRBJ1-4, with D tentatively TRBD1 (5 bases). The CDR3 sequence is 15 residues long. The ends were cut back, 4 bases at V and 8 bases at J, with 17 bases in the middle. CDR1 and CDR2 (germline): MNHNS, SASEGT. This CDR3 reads CASSGAAGTGEKLFF. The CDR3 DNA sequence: TGTGCCAGCAGTGGAGCGGCCGGGACTGGGGAAAAACTGTTTTTT.

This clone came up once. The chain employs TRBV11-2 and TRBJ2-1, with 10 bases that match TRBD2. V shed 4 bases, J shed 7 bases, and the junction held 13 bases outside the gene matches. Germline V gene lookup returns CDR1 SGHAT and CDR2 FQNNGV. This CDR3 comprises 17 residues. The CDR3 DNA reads TGTGCCAGCAGCTCGGATTTTCTAGCGGGAGTAGGGAATGAGCAGTTCTTC. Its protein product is CASSSDFLAGVGNEQFF. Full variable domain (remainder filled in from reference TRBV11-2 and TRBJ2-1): EAGVAQSPRYKIIEKRQSVAFWCNPISGHATLYWYQQILGQGPKLLIQFQNNGVVDDSQLPKDRFSAERLKGVDSTLKIQPAKLEDSAVYLCASSSDFLAGVGNEQFFGPGTRLTVL.